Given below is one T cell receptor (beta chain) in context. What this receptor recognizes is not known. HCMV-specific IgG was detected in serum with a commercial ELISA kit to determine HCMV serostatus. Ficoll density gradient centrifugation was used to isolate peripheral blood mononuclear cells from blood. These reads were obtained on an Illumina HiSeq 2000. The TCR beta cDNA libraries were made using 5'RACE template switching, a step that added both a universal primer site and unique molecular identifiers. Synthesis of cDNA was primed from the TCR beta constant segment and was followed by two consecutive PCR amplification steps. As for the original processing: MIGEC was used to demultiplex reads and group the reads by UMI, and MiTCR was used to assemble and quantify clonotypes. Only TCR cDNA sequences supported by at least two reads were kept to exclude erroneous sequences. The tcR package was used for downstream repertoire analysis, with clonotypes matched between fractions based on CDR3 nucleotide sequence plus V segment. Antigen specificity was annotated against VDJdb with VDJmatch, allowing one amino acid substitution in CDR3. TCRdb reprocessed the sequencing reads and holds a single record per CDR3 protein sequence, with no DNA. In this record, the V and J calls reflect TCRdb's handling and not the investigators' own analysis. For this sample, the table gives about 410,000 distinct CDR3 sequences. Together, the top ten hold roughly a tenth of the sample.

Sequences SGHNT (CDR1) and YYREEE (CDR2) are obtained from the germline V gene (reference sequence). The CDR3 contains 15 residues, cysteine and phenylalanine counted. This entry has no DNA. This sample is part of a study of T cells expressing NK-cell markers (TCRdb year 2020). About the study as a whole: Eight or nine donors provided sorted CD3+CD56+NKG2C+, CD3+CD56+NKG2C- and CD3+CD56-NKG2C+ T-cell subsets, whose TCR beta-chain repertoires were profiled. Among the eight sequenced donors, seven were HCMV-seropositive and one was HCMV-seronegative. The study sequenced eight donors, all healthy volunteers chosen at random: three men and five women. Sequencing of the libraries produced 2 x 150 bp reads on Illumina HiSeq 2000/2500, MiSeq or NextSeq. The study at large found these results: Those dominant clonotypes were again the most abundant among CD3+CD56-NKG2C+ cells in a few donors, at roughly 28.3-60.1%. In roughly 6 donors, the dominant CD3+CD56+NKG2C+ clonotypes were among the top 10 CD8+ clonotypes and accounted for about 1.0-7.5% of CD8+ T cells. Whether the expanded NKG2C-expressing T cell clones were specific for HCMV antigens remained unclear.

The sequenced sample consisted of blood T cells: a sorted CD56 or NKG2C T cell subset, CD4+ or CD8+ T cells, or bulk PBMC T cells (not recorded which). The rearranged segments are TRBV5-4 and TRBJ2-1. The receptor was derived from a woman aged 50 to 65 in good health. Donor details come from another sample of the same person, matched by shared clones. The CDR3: CASSYETSTYNEQFF.